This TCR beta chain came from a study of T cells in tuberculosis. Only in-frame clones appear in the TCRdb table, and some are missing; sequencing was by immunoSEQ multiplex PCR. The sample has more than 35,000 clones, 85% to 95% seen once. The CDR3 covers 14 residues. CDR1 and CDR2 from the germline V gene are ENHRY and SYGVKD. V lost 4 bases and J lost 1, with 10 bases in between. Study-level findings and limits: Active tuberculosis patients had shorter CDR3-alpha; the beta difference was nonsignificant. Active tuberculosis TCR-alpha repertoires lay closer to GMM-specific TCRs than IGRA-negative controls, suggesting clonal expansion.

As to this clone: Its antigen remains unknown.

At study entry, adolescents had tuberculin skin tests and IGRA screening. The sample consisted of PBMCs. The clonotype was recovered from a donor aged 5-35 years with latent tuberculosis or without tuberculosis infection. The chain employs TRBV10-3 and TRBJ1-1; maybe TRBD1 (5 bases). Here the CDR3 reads CAISAGLRNTEAFF. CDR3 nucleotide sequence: TGTGCCATCAGTGCAGGGTTACGGAACACTGAAGCTTTCTTT.